This T cell receptor beta chain was recorded in a study of shared clonotypes between healthy human individuals. In germline, CDR1 is SNHLY, CDR2 FYNNEI. V was pared by 3 bases and J by 5 bases, with 17 bases between. CDR3 length: 15 residues. Clones were sequenced by immunoSEQ multiplex PCR, and TCRdb holds only the in-frame ones, with some missing. The sample carries around 200,000 clones, about 68% recorded once. Free of recent acute infections or vaccinations, the donors were healthy HIV-negative adults. CD4+ cell separation produced CD45RA+ naive and CD45RA-negative memory subsets. Sequencing was carried out using memory CD4+ T cells sorted from blood. Subset indicated: CD45RA-negative fraction. This sequence originates from a man in his thirties or forties in good health. The chain couples TRBV2 to TRBJ2-7; D may be TRBD2 (5 bases). The CDR3: CASSDVTRDEDEQYF. The DNA for the CDR3 is TGTGCCAGCAGTGATGTGACGAGGGATGAGGACGAGCAGTACTTC.